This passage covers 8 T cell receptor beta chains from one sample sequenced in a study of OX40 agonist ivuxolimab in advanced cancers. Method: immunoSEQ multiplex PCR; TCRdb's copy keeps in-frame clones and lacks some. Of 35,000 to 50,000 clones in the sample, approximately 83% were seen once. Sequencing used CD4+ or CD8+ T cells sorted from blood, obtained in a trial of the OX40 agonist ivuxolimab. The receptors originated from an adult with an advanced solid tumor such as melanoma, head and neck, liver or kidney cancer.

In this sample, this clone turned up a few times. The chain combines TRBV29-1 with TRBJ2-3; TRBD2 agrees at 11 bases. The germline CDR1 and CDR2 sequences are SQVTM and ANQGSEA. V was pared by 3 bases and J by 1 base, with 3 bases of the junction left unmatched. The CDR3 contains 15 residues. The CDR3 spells CSVETSGVGTDTQYF. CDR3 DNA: TGCAGCGTTGAGACTAGCGGGGTCGGCACAGATACGCAGTATTTT.

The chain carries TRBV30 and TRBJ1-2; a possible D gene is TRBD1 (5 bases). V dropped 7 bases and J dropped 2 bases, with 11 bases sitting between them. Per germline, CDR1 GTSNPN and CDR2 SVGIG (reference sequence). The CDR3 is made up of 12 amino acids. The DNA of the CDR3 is TGTGCCTTCGTGCCAGGGAACTATGGCTACACCTTC. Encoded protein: CAFVPGNYGYTF.

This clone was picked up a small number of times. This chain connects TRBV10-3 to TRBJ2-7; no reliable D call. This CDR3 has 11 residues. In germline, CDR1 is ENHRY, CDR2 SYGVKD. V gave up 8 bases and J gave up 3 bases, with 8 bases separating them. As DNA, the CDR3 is TGTGCCATCGGACGGAGCTACGAGCAGTACTTC. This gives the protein CAIGRSYEQYF.

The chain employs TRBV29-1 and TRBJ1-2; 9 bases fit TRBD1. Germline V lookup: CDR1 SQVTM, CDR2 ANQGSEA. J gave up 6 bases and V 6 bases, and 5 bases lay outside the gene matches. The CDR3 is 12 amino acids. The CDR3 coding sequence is TGCAGCGTAATTGGGGACAGGGATGGCTACACCTTC. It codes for CSVIGDRDGYTF.

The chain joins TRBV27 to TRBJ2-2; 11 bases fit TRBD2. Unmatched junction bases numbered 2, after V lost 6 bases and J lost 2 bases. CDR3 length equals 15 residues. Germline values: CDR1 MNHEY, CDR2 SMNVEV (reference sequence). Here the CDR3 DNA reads TGTGCCAGCAGGCTAGCGGGAGGTAACACCGGGGAGCTGTTTTTT. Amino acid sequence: CASRLAGGNTGELFF.

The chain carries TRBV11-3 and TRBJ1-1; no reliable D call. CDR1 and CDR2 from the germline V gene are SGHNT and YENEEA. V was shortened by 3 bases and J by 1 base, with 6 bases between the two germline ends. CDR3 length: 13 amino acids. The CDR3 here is CASSFSGNTEAFF. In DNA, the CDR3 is TGTGCCAGCAGCTTCAGCGGGAACACTGAAGCTTTCTTT. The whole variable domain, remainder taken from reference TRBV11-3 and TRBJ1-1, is EAGVVQSPRYKIIEKKQPVAFWCNPISGHNTLYWYLQNLGQGPELLIRYENEEAVDDSQLPKDRFSAERLKGVDSTLKIQPAELGDSAVYLCASSFSGNTEAFFGQGTRLTVV.

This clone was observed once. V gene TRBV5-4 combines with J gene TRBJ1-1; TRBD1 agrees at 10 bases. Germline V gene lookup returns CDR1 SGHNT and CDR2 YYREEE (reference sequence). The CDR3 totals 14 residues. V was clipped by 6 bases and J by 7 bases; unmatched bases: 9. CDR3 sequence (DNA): TGTGCCAGCACCTCCCCCCGGGACAGGGGTGAAGCTTTCTTT. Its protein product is CASTSPRDRGEAFF.

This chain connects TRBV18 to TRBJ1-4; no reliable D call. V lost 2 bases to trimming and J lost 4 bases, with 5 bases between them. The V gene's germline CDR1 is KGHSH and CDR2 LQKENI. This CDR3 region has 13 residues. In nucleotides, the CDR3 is TGTGCCAGCTCACCAGGGGTTAATGAAAAACTGTTTTTT. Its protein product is CASSPGVNEKLFF. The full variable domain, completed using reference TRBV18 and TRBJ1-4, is NAGVMQNPRHLVRRRGQEARLRCSPMKGHSHVYWYRQLPEEGLKFMVYLQKENIIDESGMPKERFSAEFPKEGPSILRIQQVVRGDSAAYFCASSPGVNEKLFFGSGTQLSVL.